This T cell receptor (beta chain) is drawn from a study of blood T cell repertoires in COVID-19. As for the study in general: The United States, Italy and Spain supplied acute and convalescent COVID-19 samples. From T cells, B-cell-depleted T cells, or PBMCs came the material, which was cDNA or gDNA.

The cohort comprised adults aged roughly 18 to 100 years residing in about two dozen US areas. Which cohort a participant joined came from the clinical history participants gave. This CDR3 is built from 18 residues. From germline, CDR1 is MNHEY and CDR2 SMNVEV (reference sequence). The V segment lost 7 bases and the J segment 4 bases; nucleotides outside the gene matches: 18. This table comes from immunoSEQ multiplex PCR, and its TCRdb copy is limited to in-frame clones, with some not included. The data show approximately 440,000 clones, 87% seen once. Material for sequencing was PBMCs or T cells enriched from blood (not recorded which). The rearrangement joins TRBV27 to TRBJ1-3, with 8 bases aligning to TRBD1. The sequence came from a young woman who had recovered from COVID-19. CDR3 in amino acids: CASKASGGSPISGNTIYF. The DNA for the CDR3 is TGTGCCAGCAAAGCATCAGGGGGCTCTCCAATTTCGGGAAACACCATATATTTT.